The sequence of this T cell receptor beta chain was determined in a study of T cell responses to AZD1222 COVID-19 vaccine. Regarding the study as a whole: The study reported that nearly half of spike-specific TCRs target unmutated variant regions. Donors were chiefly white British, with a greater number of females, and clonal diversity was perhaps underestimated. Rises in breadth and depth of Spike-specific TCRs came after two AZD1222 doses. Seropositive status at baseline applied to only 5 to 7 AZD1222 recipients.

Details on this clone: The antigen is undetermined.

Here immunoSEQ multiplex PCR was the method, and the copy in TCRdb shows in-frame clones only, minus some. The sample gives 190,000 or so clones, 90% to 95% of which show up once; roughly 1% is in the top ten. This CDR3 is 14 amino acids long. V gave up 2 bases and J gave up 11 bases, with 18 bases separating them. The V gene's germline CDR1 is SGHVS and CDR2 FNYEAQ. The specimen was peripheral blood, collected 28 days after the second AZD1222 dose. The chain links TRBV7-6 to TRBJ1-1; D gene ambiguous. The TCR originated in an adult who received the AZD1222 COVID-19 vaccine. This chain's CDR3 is CASSLSSTAVRAFF. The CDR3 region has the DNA TGTGCCAGCAGCTTAAGTAGTACGGCCGTCAGGGCTTTCTTT.